The clone carrying this TCR beta chain was seen repeatedly, ten times or more. Its antigen remains unidentified. The data are from a study of T cell repertoires in cytomegalovirus infection. TCRdb recomputed calls from the reads with MiXCR, one row per CDR3 protein. This sample has 310,000 or so distinct CDR3 sequences, with 20% to 25% found just once. The sequence was obtained from a human donor in good health (CMV status not recorded). Some clones in this sample may be carry-over from other donors' samples. The sequenced sample was cultured PBMCs, obtained from culture after CMV antigen stimulation.

CDR3 coding DNA: TGCAGTGCTAGGATTAGAAGGACTAGCAAAATCCAAGAGACCCAGTACTTC. Translating gives CSARIRRTSKIQETQYF. The chain couples TRBV20-1 to TRBJ2-5; 8 nucleotides match TRBD2. This CDR3 spans 17 amino acids. The V segment lost 3 bases and the J segment 1 base; nucleotides outside the gene matches: 13. Germline lookup yields CDR1 DFQATT and CDR2 SNEGSKA (reference sequence).